This paragraph reports one T cell receptor beta chain. The data derive from a study of CD8+ T cells in alopecia areata. Extracted RNA was reverse transcribed, and the resulting cDNA served as sequencing template. The assay was immunoSEQ multiplex PCR, and TCRdb's table has in-frame clones only and misses some. The sample consists of 150,000 to 200,000 clones, around 55% of them appearing once. CDR3 length: 17 residues. The V segment lost 6 bases and the J segment 4 bases; nucleotides outside the gene matches: 14. Looked up from germline, CDR1 is MDHEN and CDR2 is SYDVKM. The chain combines TRBV28 with TRBJ1-3; 8 bases are a match to TRBD1. The clonotype was recovered from a human donor in good health. The material sequenced was CD4+ T cells sorted from blood. CDR3 sequence: CASRFRGPVITGNTIYF. The CDR3 bases are TGTGCCAGCAGATTCAGGGGGCCCGTTATAACGGGAAACACCATATATTTT.